These 18 T cell receptor beta chains originate from one sample sequenced in a study of cytomegalovirus exposure and HLA in healthy donors. The PCR used 60 Vbeta and 13 Jbeta primers. Clones were read by immunoSEQ multiplex PCR, and TCRdb kept only the in-frame ones, dropping some. The sample includes 200,000 to 250,000 clones, about 89% of them seen just once. Material for sequencing was PBMCs. Receptors originate from a woman aged 18-29 years in good health and CMV-seronegative.

The V call is TRBV30, the J call TRBJ2-3; possibly TRBD2 for D (6 bases). Germline CDR1 GTSNPN, CDR2 SVGIG (reference sequence). There are 14 residues in the CDR3. Trimming pared 2 bases from V and 2 bases from J, leaving 11 bases between. The CDR3 sequence: CAWSRIADTDTQYF. CDR3 nucleotide sequence: TGTGCCTGGAGTAGGATAGCGGACACAGATACGCAGTATTTT.

The V call is TRBV4-1, the J call TRBJ1-4, with D uncertain. The germline V gene encodes CDR1 MGHRA and CDR2 YSYEKL. The CDR3 is 15 amino acids. Trimming took 2 bases from V and 10 from J, leaving 17 bases between them. CDR3 sequence: CASSQSLDERVKLFF. The CDR3 coding sequence is TGCGCCAGCAGCCAATCTCTGGACGAGAGGGTAAAACTGTTTTTT.

The V and J genes are TRBV14 and TRBJ2-7; 7 bases align to TRBD2. Germline V lookup: CDR1 SGHDN, CDR2 FVKESK. This CDR3 is 15 amino acids long. V gave up 0 bases and J gave up 2 bases; unmatched junction bases: 4. This chain's CDR3 is CASSQDAGAPYEQYF. Here the CDR3 DNA reads TGTGCCAGCAGCCAAGACGCGGGAGCCCCCTACGAGCAGTACTTC. The complete variable domain, with remaining parts taken from reference TRBV14 and TRBJ2-7, reads EAGVTQFPSHSVIEKGQTVTLRCDPISGHDNLYWYRRVMGKEIKFLLHFVKESKQDESGMPNNRFLAERTGGTYSTLKVQPAELEDSGVYFCASSQDAGAPYEQYFGPGTRLTVT.

The chain has TRBV6-5 and TRBJ2-3; 8 nucleotides agree with TRBD2. Germline V lookup: CDR1 MNHEY, CDR2 SVGAGI. Trimming cost V 2 bases and J 6 bases; bases outside gene matches: 4. The CDR3 extends over 14 amino acids. The CDR3 DNA follows: TGTGCCAGCAGTTACGGGACTAGTCCCGATACGCAGTATTTT. Protein sequence: CASSYGTSPDTQYF.

The chain links TRBV18 to TRBJ2-7; D call uncertain. Trimming removed 5 bases at V and 6 bases at J, with 14 bases between. This CDR3 has 13 amino acids. Germline V gene lookup returns CDR1 KGHSH and CDR2 LQKENI. The CDR3 protein is CASSSSTLPEQYF. CDR3 bases: TGTGCCAGCTCATCCAGTACCCTTCCCGAGCAGTACTTC.

The chain links TRBV2 to TRBJ1-5, with 8 nucleotides matching TRBD1. CDR3 length: 14 residues. Germline lookup yields CDR1 SNHLY and CDR2 FYNNEI. V trimming: 5 bases; J trimming: 6 bases; junction bases outside the gene matches: 6. CDR3 protein: CASSTGGLGQPQHF. The CDR3 DNA reads as TGTGCCAGCAGTACAGGGGGATTAGGTCAGCCCCAGCATTTT.

This clone turned up a few times. The gene calls are TRBV27 and TRBJ2-3; the D gene is possibly TRBD1 (6 bases). The CDR3 is 14 residues long. The V gene's germline CDR1 is MNHEY and CDR2 SMNVEV (reference sequence). V was pared by 2 bases and J by 4 bases, with 10 bases between. The CDR3 sequence: CASSLGQPPDTQYF. The CDR3 region has the DNA TGTGCCAGCAGTTTAGGACAGCCCCCAGATACGCAGTATTTT.

The gene calls are TRBV9 and TRBJ2-7; a weak D match, TRBD1 (6 bases). CDR1 SGDLS and CDR2 YYNGEE come from the germline V gene. Trimming shortened V by 3 bases and J by 2 bases, and 21 bases separated the two germline ends. The CDR3 extends over 17 amino acids. CDR3 region: CASSAGAGNAPPYEQYF. In DNA form, the CDR3 reads TGTGCCAGCAGCGCAGGGGCAGGCAACGCTCCACCCTACGAGCAGTACTTC. The variable domain in full, completed from reference TRBV9 and TRBJ2-7, reads DSGVTQTPKHLITATGQRVTLRCSPRSGDLSVYWYQQSLDQGLQFLIQYYNGEERAKGNILERFSAQQFPDLHSELNLSSLELGDSALYFCASSAGAGNAPPYEQYFGPGTRLTVT.

The rearrangement uses TRBV6-5 and TRBJ1-1; possibly TRBD1 for D (6 bases). Germline lookup yields CDR1 MNHEY and CDR2 SVGAGI. The CDR3 has 14 amino acids. The V and J ends lost 6 bases and 1 base respectively, with 12 bases between them. CDR3: CASRTGRRNTEAFF. DNA of the CDR3: TGTGCCAGCAGGACAGGTCGGAGGAACACTGAAGCTTTCTTT.

The chain recombines TRBV5-4 with TRBJ1-1; TRBD1 might be the D (5 bases). With 3 bases removed from V and 6 bases from J, the gap between germline ends came to 9 bases. Per germline, CDR1 SGHNT and CDR2 YYREEE (reference sequence). This CDR3 region has 12 residues. CDR3 nucleotides: TGTGCCAGCAGCTGGGGGGGTGCTGAAGCTTTCTTT. This sequence encodes CASSWGGAEAFF.

V is TRBV19 and J is TRBJ2-7; TRBD1 agrees at 8 bases. The germline V gene has CDR1 LNHDA and CDR2 SQIVND (reference sequence). With V trimmed by 3 bases and J by 6 bases, 4 bases remained unmatched. CDR3 length: 13 amino acids. The DNA for the CDR3 is TGTGCCAGTAGTATTTGGACAGGGAGCGAGCAGTACTTC. This codes for CASSIWTGSEQYF.

The chain joins TRBV5-6 to TRBJ2-3, with 12 bases aligning to TRBD2. The V and J ends lost 7 bases and 6 bases, in that order; junction bases with no gene match: 9. There are 15 residues in the CDR3. Germline CDR1 SGHDT, CDR2 YYEEEE. The CDR3 sequence: CASSVTSGGEDTQYF. The CDR3 DNA is TGTGCCAGCTCCGTGACTAGCGGGGGTGAGGATACGCAGTATTTT.

This chain links TRBV15 with TRBJ1-2; TRBD1 agrees at 9 bases. The CDR3 has 16 amino acids. CDR1 LNHNV and CDR2 YYDKDF come from the germline V gene (reference sequence). The junction had 8 bases not matched to a gene; V was cut back by 2 bases and J by 4 bases. CDR3 region: CATSRPRTGDTYGYTF. The CDR3 DNA sequence: TGTGCCACCAGCAGACCCCGGACAGGGGATACCTATGGCTACACCTTC.

The chain has TRBV7-8 and TRBJ2-7; perhaps TRBD2 as D (6 bases). This CDR3 comprises 12 residues. Germline CDR1 reads SGHVS; CDR2 reads FQNEAQ. The V end lost 5 bases, the J end lost 7 bases, and 12 bases lay between the germline ends. The CDR3 DNA follows: TGTGCCAGCAGCCCGCGCCGGGGGGAGCAGTACTTC. This codes for CASSPRRGEQYF. The variable domain in full, completed from reference TRBV7-8 and TRBJ2-7, reads GAGVSQSPRYKVAKRGQDVALRCDPISGHVSLFWYQQALGQGPEFLTYFQNEAQLDKSGLPSDRFFAERPEGSVSTLKIQRTQQEDSAVYLCASSPRRGEQYFGPGTRLTVT.

The chain recombines TRBV7-2 with TRBJ2-7, with TRBD1 identical over 8 bases. The V segment lost 7 bases and the J segment 3 bases; nucleotides outside the gene matches: 14. The CDR3 runs 16 residues. Germline CDR1 SGHTA, CDR2 FQGNSA. The CDR3, as DNA: TGTGCCAGCATTAAGTTGGCCGGGACAGGTTACTACGAGCAGTACTTC. Translation gives CASIKLAGTGYYEQYF.

The CDR3 protein is CASQGVAHGTQYF. Here the CDR3 DNA reads TGTGCCTCCCAGGGGGTTGCCCACGGGACCCAGTACTTC. The rearrangement links TRBV2 to TRBJ2-5, with 7 bases lining up with TRBD1. The CDR3 totals 13 residues. Germline V CDR1 and CDR2: SNHLY, FYNNEI. Trimming took 11 bases from V and 7 from J; bases not matched to a gene: 13.

This rearrangement joins TRBV7-2 to TRBJ2-5, with 8 bases that match TRBD2. This CDR3 region has 17 residues. Germline V gene data show CDR1 as SGHTA and CDR2 as FQGNSA. J lost 3 bases, V lost 1 base, and 10 bases had no gene match. CDR3 DNA sequence: TGTGCCAGCAGCTTAGTGTCGGTGCGGGGGGTAAAAGAGACCCAGTACTTC. This translates into CASSLVSVRGVKETQYF.

This rearrangement joins TRBV30 to TRBJ1-2, with D uncertain. Germline CDR1 is GTSNPN and CDR2 is SVGIG (reference sequence). CDR3 size: 14 residues. Trimming removed 4 bases at V and 2 bases at J, with 14 bases between. CDR3 sequence: CAWISRVVNYGYTF. In DNA form, the CDR3 reads TGTGCCTGGATTTCTCGAGTAGTAAACTATGGCTACACCTTC. The whole variable domain, remainder taken from reference TRBV30 and TRBJ1-2, is SQTIHQWPATLVQPVGSPLSLECTVEGTSNPNLYWYRQAAGRGLQLLFYSVGIGQISSEVPQNLSASRPQDRQFILSSKKLLLSDSGFYLCAWISRVVNYGYTFGSGTRLTVV.